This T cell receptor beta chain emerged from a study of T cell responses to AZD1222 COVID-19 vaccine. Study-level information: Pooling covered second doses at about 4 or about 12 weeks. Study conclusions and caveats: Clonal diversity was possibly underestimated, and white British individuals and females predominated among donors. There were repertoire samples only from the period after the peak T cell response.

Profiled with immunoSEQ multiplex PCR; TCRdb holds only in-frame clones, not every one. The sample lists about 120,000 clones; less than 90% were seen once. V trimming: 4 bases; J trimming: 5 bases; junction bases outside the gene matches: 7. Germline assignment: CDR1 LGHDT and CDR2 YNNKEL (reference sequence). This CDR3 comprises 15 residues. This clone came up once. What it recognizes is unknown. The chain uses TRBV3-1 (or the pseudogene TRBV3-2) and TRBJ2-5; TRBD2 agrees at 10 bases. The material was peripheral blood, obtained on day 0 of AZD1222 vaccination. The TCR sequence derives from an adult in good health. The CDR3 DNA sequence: TGTGCCAGCAGCCTCGGGACTAGCGAGGGCGAGACCCAGTACTTC. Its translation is CASSLGTSEGETQYF.